This T cell receptor (beta chain) was identified during a study of blood T cell repertoires in COVID-19. The overall study: The analysed material was cDNA or gDNA that came from T cells, B-cell-depleted T cells, or PBMCs.

This clone was counted only a few times. Data came from immunoSEQ multiplex PCR; TCRdb stores just in-frame clones and leaves some out. The repertoire holds approximately 210,000 clones, with about 90% as singletons. The V end lost 2 bases, the J end lost 1 base, and 15 bases lay between the germline ends. Per the germline V gene, CDR1 is MDHEN and CDR2 is SYDVKM. CDR3 length equals 16 residues. The TCR was taken from a man between 35 and 55 years old with active or convalescent COVID-19. Sequenced material: peripheral blood. V is TRBV28 and J is TRBJ2-7; tentative D call: TRBD1 (7 bases). The CDR3 bases are TGTGCCAGCAGTTTACGGGCAGGGGGGATGTCCTACGAGCAGTACTTC. It translates to CASSLRAGGMSYEQYF.